The T cell receptor beta chain under discussion was sequenced for a study of CD8+CD57+ T cells in acquired aplastic anemia. Turning to the study itself: Sorted CD4+ and CD8+ cells gave an average of around 3.3 ug of DNA.

This clonotype was counted only a few times. Its matching antigen is unknown. Using genomic DNA as the template, TCR beta VDJ and CDR3 profiling was carried out. TCRdb recomputed calls from the reads with MiXCR, one row per CDR3 protein. The top ten hold under 1.5% of the sample, which has 250,000 to 300,000 distinct CDR3 sequences, approximately 58% seen once. Study conclusions and caveats: Patients and controls had in common some 30 CD8+ CDR3 sequences. For CD8+ Simpson's diversity, patients and controls showed no significant difference.

Germline CDR1 DFQATT, CDR2 SNEGSKA (reference sequence). This CDR3 comprises 16 residues. V was clipped by 0 bases and J by 0 bases, with 13 bases between them. For sequencing, patients were chosen who had shown expansion of CD8+CD57+ cells by flow cytometry. Blood was sampled before the patients had received any therapy. Sequencing was performed on sorted CD4+, CD8+, or CD8+CD57+ T cells (not recorded which) from PBMCs. V usage is TRBV20-1 and J usage is TRBJ2-3; D may match TRBD1 or TRBD2 (6 bases each). The sequence came from a human donor with aplastic anemia. CDR3 in DNA: TGCAGTGCTAGAGATTTTGGGGGGCCAAGCACAGATACGCAGTATTTT. This sequence encodes CSARDFGGPSTDTQYF.